This passage covers 21 T cell receptor beta chains from one sample sequenced in a study of T cell responses to AZD1222 COVID-19 vaccine. Repertoires were generated with immunoSEQ multiplex PCR, while TCRdb's copy carries only in-frame clones and drops some. Of about 120,000 clones in the sample, 80% to 90% were seen once. The source was peripheral blood, collected on day 0 of MenACWY control vaccination. All receptors come from an adult in good health.

This clone appeared once. The rearrangement uses TRBV7-2 and TRBJ1-5, with 10 nucleotides matching TRBD1. Germline values: CDR1 SGHTA, CDR2 FQGNSA. The CDR3 is made up of 15 amino acids. The trim removed 4 bases at V and 5 bases at J, leaving 5 bases unmatched. CDR3 DNA sequence: TGTGCCAGCAGCTCGACAGGGGGCTCACATCAGCCCCAGCATTTT. As protein: CASSSTGGSHQPQHF.

V is TRBV12-3 or TRBV12-4 and J is TRBJ1-2; D gene unclear. Trimming pared 3 bases from V and 6 bases from J, leaving 8 bases between. There are 12 residues in the CDR3. The CDR3 sequence: CASSFDFDGYTF. In nucleotides, the CDR3 is TGTGCCAGCAGTTTTGATTTTGATGGCTACACCTTC.

V and J are TRBV5-1 and TRBJ2-1; D not resolved. Germline values: CDR1 SGHRS, CDR2 YFSETQ. There are 15 residues in the CDR3. V shed 4 bases and J shed 7 bases, with 18 bases lying between them. For the CDR3, the DNA is TGCGCCAGCAGCGAGTTATCAGGATACGGTAATGAGCAGTTCTTC. This codes for CASSELSGYGNEQFF.

The chain combines TRBV5-4 with TRBJ1-2, with D possibly TRBD1 on 5 matching bases. The CDR3 spans 16 residues. V shed 0 bases and J shed 3 bases, with 15 bases lying between them. The germline V gene has CDR1 SGHNT and CDR2 YYREEE (reference sequence). The CDR3 spells CASSLEKTVGDYGYTF. The CDR3 DNA reads TGTGCCAGCAGCTTGGAAAAGACAGTCGGGGACTATGGCTACACCTTC.

This rearrangement joins TRBV10-1 to TRBJ2-3; weak D call: TRBD2 (7 bases). Germline CDR1 and CDR2: WNHNN and SYGVQD (reference sequence). The V and J ends lost 6 bases and 2 bases respectively, with 18 bases between them. This CDR3 is built from 16 residues. The CDR3 region is CASSPGRGPYTDTQYF. DNA for the CDR3: TGCGCCAGCAGCCCCGGGCGGGGGCCTTACACAGATACGCAGTATTTT.

The chain joins TRBV19 to TRBJ2-2; perhaps D is TRBD1 or TRBD2 (5 bases each). Per the germline V gene, CDR1 is LNHDA and CDR2 is SQIVND (reference sequence). The germline V and J ends were trimmed by 3 bases and 5 bases, with 13 bases remaining between them. This CDR3 is built from 15 residues. The chain's CDR3 is CASSIPGSGTGELFF. In DNA, the CDR3 is TGTGCCAGTAGTATCCCAGGGAGTGGGACCGGGGAGCTGTTTTTT.

The chain combines TRBV5-3 with TRBJ1-5, with D possibly matching TRBD1 (5 bases). TRBV5-3 is classed as an ORF, of uncertain function. The CDR3 is 17 residues long. V was trimmed by 4 bases and J by 3 bases, leaving 20 bases between them. The CDR3 loop is CARSPRFKGLNNQPQHF. In DNA, the CDR3 is TGTGCCAGAAGCCCTCGATTTAAGGGGCTAAACAATCAGCCCCAGCATTTT.

The rearrangement joins TRBV9 to TRBJ2-5; TRBD2 matches at 11 bases. Germline V gives CDR1 SGDLS, CDR2 YYNGEE. The CDR3 extends over 15 amino acids. Trimming took 4 bases from V and 4 from J; bases not matched to a gene: 6. As DNA, the CDR3 is TGTGCCAGCAGCCCCATAGCGGGGGGGCCAGAGACCCAGTACTTC. It codes for CASSPIAGGPETQYF.

This clone was counted between two and nine times. The rearrangement links TRBV7-9 to TRBJ2-1, with D hard to call. Germline-derived CDR1 and CDR2 are SEHNR and FQNEAQ (reference sequence). Trimming cost V 0 bases and J 4 bases, with 7 bases left between them. This CDR3 comprises 14 residues. The CDR3 nucleotides are TGTGCCAGCAGCTTAGCGCGACCTTACAATGAGCAGTTCTTC. It specifies CASSLARPYNEQFF.

The V call is TRBV28, the J call TRBJ1-3; 9 bases are a match to TRBD1. Germline-derived CDR1 and CDR2 are MDHEN and SYDVKM. CDR3 size: 15 residues. Trimming took 1 base from V and 5 from J; bases not matched to a gene: 3. The chain's CDR3 is CASSLLGTGRNTIYF. The DNA for the CDR3 is TGTGCCAGCAGTTTATTAGGGACAGGGAGAAACACCATATATTTT.

The chain carries TRBV2 and TRBJ2-7, with D unresolved. Germline assignment: CDR1 SNHLY and CDR2 FYNNEI. Trimming took off 4 bases at V and 3 bases at J, with 7 bases between the two ends. The CDR3 spans 12 residues. The CDR3 is CASSASIYEQYF. In DNA, the CDR3 is TGTGCCAGCAGTGCTTCGATCTACGAGCAGTACTTC.

The chain is built from TRBV2 and TRBJ2-7, with no clear D. From germline, CDR1 is SNHLY and CDR2 FYNNEI. Trimming removed 3 bases from V and 3 bases from J, with 6 bases in between. The CDR3 is 12 amino acids. The CDR3 nucleotides are TGTGCCAGCAGTGACTCCCTCTACGAGCAGTACTTC. It translates to CASSDSLYEQYF.

This sequence joins TRBV7-9 and TRBJ2-5; 9 bases match TRBD2. With 4 bases clipped from V and 4 bases from J, the junction kept 10 bases outside the gene matches. The CDR3 runs to 16 residues. Germline CDR1 reads SEHNR; CDR2 reads FQNEAQ (reference sequence). CDR3 region: CASSSPAGGPSETQYF. The CDR3 region has the DNA TGTGCCAGCAGCTCACCTGCGGGGGGGCCGTCAGAGACCCAGTACTTC.

This CDR3 reads CASSQEAGQEINTIYF. CDR3 in DNA: TGTGCCAGCAGCCAAGAAGCGGGACAGGAGATAAACACCATATATTTT. The chain carries TRBV4-2 and TRBJ1-3; 8 nucleotides agree with TRBD1. Germline V gene sequence: CDR1 LGHNA, CDR2 YNFKEQ. This CDR3 has 16 residues. The V segment lost 0 bases and the J segment 6 bases; nucleotides outside the gene matches: 7.

The chain is built from TRBV4-1 and TRBJ2-5; D not certain. V lost 2 bases, J lost 0 bases, and 10 bases lay in between. This CDR3 contains 15 residues. Germline values: CDR1 MGHRA, CDR2 YSYEKL. CDR3 region: CASSQRAAYQETQYF. CDR3 nucleotide sequence: TGCGCCAGCAGCCAAAGGGCAGCGTACCAAGAGACCCAGTACTTC.

The rearrangement uses TRBV29-1 and TRBJ2-7; 9 nucleotides match TRBD1. Germline assignment: CDR1 SQVTM and CDR2 ANQGSEA. The J segment lost 5 bases and the V segment lost 6 bases, leaving 8 bases of the junction unmatched. This CDR3 region has 13 residues. The CDR3 nucleotides are TGCAGCGTCTCCGGGACAGGGAATAACGAGCAGTACTTC. It translates to CSVSGTGNNEQYF.

The gene calls are TRBV24-1 and TRBJ1-1; unclear D gene. Germline assignment: CDR1 KGHDR and CDR2 SFDVKD. This CDR3 comprises 15 residues. V dropped 2 bases and J dropped 4 bases, with 13 bases sitting between them. CDR3 DNA sequence: TGTGCCACCAGTGATTCAGCCCCTACCCGCACTGAAGCTTTCTTT. Amino acids: CATSDSAPTRTEAFF.

This clone has a single count. The J gene is TRBJ2-5, the V gene TRBV7-8; the D call may be TRBD1 or TRBD2 (7 bases each). The CDR3 has 16 amino acids. V dropped 3 bases and J dropped 5 bases, with 19 bases sitting between them. Germline lookup yields CDR1 SGHVS and CDR2 FQNEAQ. Written as DNA, the CDR3 is TGTGCCAGCAGCTTCGGCGGGGGACCACAGGGGGAGACCCAGTACTTC. It codes for CASSFGGGPQGETQYF.

This sequence joins TRBV7-9 and TRBJ1-1, with 10 bases matching TRBD1. The CDR3 runs to 16 residues. Losses at the gene ends were 6 bases for V and 0 bases for J; bases not matched to a gene: 7. Germline V CDR1 and CDR2: SEHNR, FQNEAQ (reference sequence). Here the CDR3 reads CASRGTGEFMNTEAFF. The CDR3 DNA reads TGTGCCAGCAGGGGGACAGGGGAGTTCATGAACACTGAAGCTTTCTTT.

The chain links TRBV27 to TRBJ2-7; tentative D call: TRBD2 (6 bases). Trimming removed 2 bases at V and 6 bases at J, with 17 bases between. The germline V gene has CDR1 MNHEY and CDR2 SMNVEV (reference sequence). The CDR3 has 15 amino acids. The CDR3 reads CASSLGAWGESEQYF. The DNA for the CDR3 is TGTGCCAGCAGTTTAGGAGCATGGGGGGAGAGCGAGCAGTACTTC.

Only one count was recorded for this clone. This rearrangement joins TRBV9 to TRBJ1-4, with TRBD1 matching 9 bases. The CDR3 runs to 15 residues. Germline V gives CDR1 SGDLS, CDR2 YYNGEE. With V trimmed by 3 bases and J by 6 bases, 6 bases remained unmatched. This chain's CDR3 is CASSDGTGRHEKLFF. Here the CDR3 DNA reads TGTGCCAGCAGCGATGGGACAGGGCGTCATGAAAAACTGTTTTTT.